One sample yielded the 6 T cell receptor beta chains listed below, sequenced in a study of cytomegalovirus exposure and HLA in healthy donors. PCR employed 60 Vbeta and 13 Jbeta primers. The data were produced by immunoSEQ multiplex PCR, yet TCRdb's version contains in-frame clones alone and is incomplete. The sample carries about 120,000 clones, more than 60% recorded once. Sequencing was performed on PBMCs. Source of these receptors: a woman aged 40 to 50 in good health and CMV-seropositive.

DNA of the CDR3: TGTGCCAGCAGCTTACTAGCGGGGGGGCAAGAGACCCAGTACTTC. This codes for CASSLLAGGQETQYF. The chain is built from TRBV11-3 and TRBJ2-5, with 12 positions matching TRBD2. V gave up 2 bases and J gave up 2 bases; unmatched junction bases: 0. The CDR3 is 15 residues long. Germline V gene data show CDR1 as SGHNT and CDR2 as YENEEA.

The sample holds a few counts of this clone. The CDR3: CASSHWGGGNGYTF. The CDR3 coding sequence is TGTGCCAGCAGCCACTGGGGCGGGGGCAATGGCTACACCTTC. The chain uses TRBV5-6 and TRBJ1-2; TRBD1 is a possible D gene (6 bases). CDR3 length: 14 residues. V was pared by 4 bases and J by 6 bases, with 16 bases between. Germline V gene data show CDR1 as SGHDT and CDR2 as YYEEEE.

The CDR3 DNA follows: TGTGCCAGCAGACGGGGGGACAGGGATAATCAGCCCCAGCATTTT. Its protein product is CASRRGDRDNQPQHF. The chain has TRBV6-5 and TRBJ1-5; 9 nucleotides line up with TRBD1. The V gene's germline CDR1 is MNHEY and CDR2 SVGAGI. V shed 6 bases and J 4 bases; nucleotides not matched to a gene: 7. The CDR3 is 15 amino acids.

The DNA of the CDR3 is TGTGCCAGAAGCTTGGAACTAGCGGACGAAACCAATGAGCAGTTCTTC. As protein: CARSLELADETNEQFF. The rearrangement joins TRBV5-3 to TRBJ2-1; 8 nucleotides align to TRBD2. TRBV5-3 carries the ORF label, with uncertain function. Unmatched junction bases numbered 8, after V lost 0 bases and J lost 6 bases. CDR3 length: 16 amino acids.

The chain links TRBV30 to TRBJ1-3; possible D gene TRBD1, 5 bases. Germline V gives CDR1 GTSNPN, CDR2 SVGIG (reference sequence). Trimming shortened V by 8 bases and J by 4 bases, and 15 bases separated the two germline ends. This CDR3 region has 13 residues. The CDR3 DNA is TGTGCCCAGGGAACCATAATCGGAAACACCATATATTTT. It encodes CAQGTIIGNTIYF.

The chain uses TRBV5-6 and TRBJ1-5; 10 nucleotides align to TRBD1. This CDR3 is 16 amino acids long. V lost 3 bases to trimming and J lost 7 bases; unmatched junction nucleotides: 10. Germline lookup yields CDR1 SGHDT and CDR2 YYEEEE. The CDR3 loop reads CASSSWTGGGWQPQHF. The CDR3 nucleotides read TGTGCCAGCAGCTCTTGGACAGGGGGTGGGTGGCAGCCCCAGCATTTT.